A single sample gave rise to the 29 T cell receptor beta chains below, sequenced in a study of blood T cell repertoires in COVID-19. Repertoires were generated with immunoSEQ multiplex PCR, while TCRdb's copy carries only in-frame clones and drops some. The table lists 150,000 to 200,000 clones, 86% of them singletons, with around 21% in the top ten. The sequencing input was peripheral blood. The origin of the receptors is an older man with active or convalescent COVID-19.

The J gene is TRBJ2-7, the V gene TRBV7-2; D is ambiguous. V was clipped by 1 base and J by 0 bases, with 7 bases between them. CDR1 is SGHTA and CDR2 is FQGNSA in the germline V gene. The CDR3 runs 14 residues. Here the CDR3 reads CASSLDTVSYEQYF. DNA of the CDR3: TGTGCCAGCAGCTTAGATACGGTCTCCTACGAGCAGTACTTC.

The chain recombines TRBV7-8 with TRBJ2-1; 7 nucleotides line up with TRBD1. Trimming removed 2 bases from V and 0 bases from J; junction bases left unmatched: 4. Germline CDR1 and CDR2: SGHVS and FQNEAQ. This CDR3 comprises 16 residues. The CDR3: CASSLPRTGSYNEQFF. CDR3 DNA sequence: TGTGCCAGCAGCTTACCGAGGACAGGCTCCTACAATGAGCAGTTCTTC. Drawing the rest from reference TRBV7-8 and TRBJ2-1, the complete variable domain is GAGVSQSPRYKVAKRGQDVALRCDPISGHVSLFWYQQALGQGPEFLTYFQNEAQLDKSGLPSDRFFAERPEGSVSTLKIQRTQQEDSAVYLCASSLPRTGSYNEQFFGPGTRLTVL.

V and J are TRBV5-1 and TRBJ2-1; 9 positions agree with TRBD1. Losses at the gene ends were 0 bases for V and 5 bases for J; bases not matched to a gene: 6. CDR1 is SGHRS and CDR2 is YFSETQ in the germline V gene. CDR3 length: 16 residues. CDR3 protein: CASSLGPGQGNNEQFF. The CDR3 DNA follows: TGCGCCAGCAGCTTGGGACCGGGACAGGGAAACAATGAGCAGTTCTTC.

V usage is TRBV30 and J usage is TRBJ2-1; 9 bases are a match to TRBD1. The CDR3 loop spans 16 amino acids. Losses at the gene ends were 2 bases for V and 8 bases for J; bases not matched to a gene: 13. The germline V gene encodes CDR1 GTSNPN and CDR2 SVGIG (reference sequence). Here the CDR3 reads CAWSFLPGQGTYEQFF. The CDR3 DNA reads as TGTGCCTGGAGTTTCCTCCCGGGACAGGGTACGTATGAGCAGTTCTTC.

This chain connects TRBV18 to TRBJ1-2; the match to TRBD1 covers 7 bases. CDR1 and CDR2 (germline): KGHSH, LQKENI. The CDR3 sequence is 15 residues long. Unmatched junction bases numbered 8, after V lost 3 bases and J lost 4 bases. The CDR3 DNA sequence: TGTGCCAGCTCACCCAGGGACAGCGCTGCCTATGGCTACACCTTC. Encoded protein: CASSPRDSAAYGYTF.

The V and J genes are TRBV19 and TRBJ1-2; 11 bases fit TRBD1. Trimming at V came to 4 bases and at J to 4 bases, leaving 8 bases not matched to a gene. The CDR3 totals 16 residues. Germline CDR1 is LNHDA and CDR2 is SQIVND (reference sequence). This chain's CDR3 is CASSTPGTGGGYGYTF. The CDR3 DNA is TGTGCCAGTAGTACCCCAGGGACAGGGGGAGGCTATGGCTACACCTTC.

CDR3 coding DNA: TGTGCCAGCCGGCTGGGACAGCATCTAACCGGGGAGCTGTTTTTT. Residues: CASRLGQHLTGELFF. This sequence joins TRBV27 and TRBJ2-2; 7 bases align to TRBD1. Germline CDR1 MNHEY, CDR2 SMNVEV (reference sequence). The length of the CDR3 is 15 residues. Trimming removed 8 bases from V and 5 bases from J; junction bases left unmatched: 11.

The chain couples TRBV7-2 to TRBJ1-6; 7 positions agree with TRBD1. Germline lookup yields CDR1 SGHTA and CDR2 FQGNSA. There are 15 residues in the CDR3. With V trimmed by 1 base and J by 7 bases, 4 bases remained unmatched. The CDR3 DNA is TGTGCCAGCAGCTTAGTAGGACAGGCCAATTCACCCCTCCACTTT. Its protein is CASSLVGQANSPLHF.

The J gene is TRBJ1-2, the V gene TRBV10-3; D possibly corresponds to TRBD1 (5 bases). V was clipped by 4 bases and J by 7 bases, with 7 bases between them. The CDR3 has 11 residues. The germline V gene has CDR1 ENHRY and CDR2 SYGVKD. The CDR3 sequence: CAISAGGGYTF. CDR3 nucleotides: TGTGCCATCAGTGCGGGGGGTGGCTACACCTTC.

The chain recombines TRBV28 with TRBJ2-7; 9 nucleotides agree with TRBD1. The CDR3 has 15 residues. The V and J ends lost 5 bases and 2 bases, in that order; junction bases with no gene match: 7. Germline CDR1 MDHEN, CDR2 SYDVKM. DNA for the CDR3: TGTGCCAGCAGTGCCGGAGGGACAGGGACCTACGAGCAGTACTTC. Protein sequence: CASSAGGTGTYEQYF.

The J gene is TRBJ2-5, the V gene TRBV5-1; tentative D call: TRBD2 (5 bases). The germline CDR1 and CDR2 sequences are SGHRS and YFSETQ. The CDR3 has 15 residues. V lost 2 bases to trimming and J lost 5 bases, with 16 bases between them. CDR3 sequence: CASSFGRSGEETQYF. CDR3 in DNA: TGCGCCAGCAGCTTTGGGCGAAGTGGGGAGGAGACCCAGTACTTC.

The chain uses TRBV7-9 and TRBJ1-6; TRBD1 is a possible D gene (5 bases). The CDR3 is 15 residues long. V dropped 1 base and J dropped 9 bases, with 13 bases sitting between them. Per the germline V gene, CDR1 is SEHNR and CDR2 is FQNEAQ (reference sequence). CDR3 coding DNA: TGTGCCAGCAGCTTAGAGGCAGGGTGGGGTTCACCCCTCCACTTT. Amino acids: CASSLEAGWGSPLHF.

The chain employs TRBV6-5 and TRBJ2-5; a weak D match, TRBD2 (5 bases). CDR3 size: 15 residues. CDR1 is MNHEY, CDR2 SVGAGI, per germline. Trimming pared 2 bases from V and 1 base from J, leaving 11 bases between. Here the CDR3 reads CASSYLGGAQETQYF. CDR3 bases: TGTGCCAGCAGTTACCTCGGAGGCGCCCAAGAGACCCAGTACTTC.

V gene TRBV29-1 combines with J gene TRBJ1-1; perhaps TRBD1 as D (5 bases). Trimming stripped 5 bases from V and 0 bases from J, with 10 bases between. Germline V CDR1 and CDR2: SQVTM, ANQGSEA. CDR3 size: 13 residues. CDR3 DNA: TGCAGCGTTTGGGGGGTGATGAACACTGAAGCTTTCTTT. It specifies CSVWGVMNTEAFF. The full variable domain, its missing parts supplied by reference TRBV29-1 and TRBJ1-1, is SAVISQKPSRDICQRGTSLTIQCQVDSQVTMMFWYRQQPGQSLTLIATANQGSEATYESGFVIDKFPISRPNLTFSTLTVSNMSPEDSSIYLCSVWGVMNTEAFFGQGTRLTVV.

As regards this clone: Germline is not matched at one junction end, which may reflect a read error. As DNA, the CDR3 is TGTGCCACCAGCAGAGATAGAACGCCAATGCAGGGGTTC. This codes for CATSRDRTPMQGF. The genes are TRBV15 and TRBJ2-7; D is possibly TRBD1 (6 bases). This CDR3 is built from 13 residues. In germline, CDR1 is LNHNV, CDR2 YYDKDF (reference sequence).

The chain uses TRBV18 and TRBJ1-3, with a tentative D call TRBD1 (6 bases). The CDR3 is made up of 18 amino acids. Trimming cost V 0 bases and J 0 bases, with 15 bases left between them. CDR1 is KGHSH and CDR2 is LQKENI in the germline V gene. The CDR3 coding sequence is TGTGCCAGCTCACCACCGGGGTTCAGGGGCGCCTCTGGAAACACCATATATTTT. The encoded protein is CASSPPGFRGASGNTIYF.

The V call is TRBV9, the J call TRBJ2-1; 10 nucleotides line up with TRBD2. The CDR3 length is 16 residues. Germline-derived CDR1 and CDR2 are SGDLS and YYNGEE. The V segment lost 3 bases and the J segment 0 bases; nucleotides outside the gene matches: 3. CDR3 DNA: TGTGCCAGCAGCGCCCCTAGCGGGAGCTCCTACAATGAGCAGTTCTTC. Residues: CASSAPSGSSYNEQFF. Full variable domain (outside the CDR3, taken from reference TRBV9 and TRBJ2-1): DSGVTQTPKHLITATGQRVTLRCSPRSGDLSVYWYQQSLDQGLQFLIQYYNGEERAKGNILERFSAQQFPDLHSELNLSSLELGDSALYFCASSAPSGSSYNEQFFGPGTRLTVL.

The rearrangement uses TRBV29-1 and TRBJ2-1, with TRBD1 as a possible D gene (6 bases). CDR1 is SQVTM and CDR2 is ANQGSEA in the germline V gene. V gave up 0 bases and J gave up 0 bases, with 12 bases separating them. There are 16 residues in the CDR3. CDR3 protein: CSVEDGSGDSYNEQFF. The CDR3 region has the DNA TGCAGCGTTGAAGATGGTTCAGGGGACTCCTACAATGAGCAGTTCTTC.

This clone has only a few counts. This sequence joins TRBV7-9 and TRBJ2-2; TRBD2 is a possible D gene (6 bases). CDR1 and CDR2 (germline): SEHNR, FQNEAQ (reference sequence). The CDR3 runs 16 residues. V was cut by 7 bases and J by 4 bases, with 19 bases left in between. Written as DNA, the CDR3 is TGTGCCAGCACCCCGCCAGGACTAATCGGCACCGGGGAGCTGTTTTTT. This codes for CASTPPGLIGTGELFF.

The chain combines TRBV5-1 with TRBJ2-2; 8 bases match TRBD1. V dropped 9 bases and J dropped 7; count of bases not matched to a gene: 8. The CDR3 has 13 residues. Germline-derived CDR1 and CDR2 are SGHRS and YFSETQ. In DNA, the CDR3 is TGCGCCACCAGACAGGGGACCGGCGGGGAGCTGTTTTTT. The encoded protein is CATRQGTGGELFF.

The rearrangement uses TRBV10-2 and TRBJ1-2, with D perhaps matching TRBD1 (6 bases). The CDR3 covers 14 residues. Trimming cost V 3 bases and J 8 bases, with 16 bases left between them. The germline V gene has CDR1 WSHSY and CDR2 SAAADI. The CDR3 here is CASSDRGVLEGYTF. The CDR3 bases are TGCGCCAGCAGTGACAGGGGCGTATTAGAGGGCTACACCTTC.

The V gene is TRBV4-3, the J gene TRBJ1-3; D is perhaps TRBD1 (6 bases). CDR3 length: 16 amino acids. Per germline, CDR1 LGHNA and CDR2 YSLEER. The germline V and J ends were trimmed by 5 bases and 1 base, with 15 bases remaining between them. CDR3 region: CASSFIPGASGNTIYF. The CDR3 DNA reads TGCGCCAGCAGCTTCATCCCAGGGGCTTCTGGAAACACCATATATTTT.

The rearrangement joins TRBV30 to TRBJ1-1; weak D call: TRBD1 (5 bases). V was shortened by 5 bases and J by 4 bases, with 11 bases between the two germline ends. This CDR3 has 12 amino acids. The germline V gene encodes CDR1 GTSNPN and CDR2 SVGIG (reference sequence). CDR3: CAWVRAGTEAFF. CDR3 nucleotides: TGTGCCTGGGTCAGGGCAGGCACTGAAGCTTTCTTT.

The J gene is TRBJ1-5, the V gene TRBV15, with a weak D call TRBD1 (5 bases). The germline V gene has CDR1 LNHNV and CDR2 YYDKDF (reference sequence). V was shortened by 1 base and J by 9 bases, with 19 bases between the two germline ends. This CDR3 is built from 16 residues. CDR3 loop: CATSRAGVWAPRPQHF. The CDR3 DNA reads as TGTGCCACCAGCAGAGCGGGGGTTTGGGCCCCCCGGCCCCAGCATTTT.

This sequence joins TRBV5-1 and TRBJ2-1; D is uncertain. Trimming cost V 0 bases and J 5 bases, with 9 bases left between them. Germline lookup yields CDR1 SGHRS and CDR2 YFSETQ. The CDR3 spans 14 residues. The CDR3: CASSLGPTNNEQFF. The CDR3 DNA is TGCGCCAGCAGCTTGGGGCCGACAAACAATGAGCAGTTCTTC.

This chain joins TRBV7-9 and TRBJ1-4, with D perhaps matching TRBD1 (5 bases). This CDR3 is built from 15 residues. From germline, CDR1 is SEHNR and CDR2 FQNEAQ (reference sequence). Trimming left V 7 bases short and J 2 bases short, with 14 bases between. For the CDR3, the DNA is TGTGCCAGCAATCGACTCGGGGGTACTAATGAAAAACTGTTTTTT. It specifies CASNRLGGTNEKLFF. The full variable domain, completed using reference TRBV7-9 and TRBJ1-4, is DTGVSQNPRHKITKRGQNVTFRCDPISEHNRLYWYRQTLGQGPEFLTYFQNEAQLEKSRLLSDRFSAERPKGSFSTLEIQRTEQGDSAMYLCASNRLGGTNEKLFFGSGTQLSVL.

V gene TRBV28 combines with J gene TRBJ2-3; D is possibly TRBD1 (5 bases). Trimming left V 6 bases short and J 5 bases short, with 15 bases between. Germline V gene lookup returns CDR1 MDHEN and CDR2 SYDVKM. CDR3 length equals 14 residues. DNA for the CDR3: TGTGCCAGCAGGCCACAGGTTATTGGAGATACGCAGTATTTT. Translated: CASRPQVIGDTQYF.

This clone turned up a few times. The chain links TRBV16 to TRBJ1-2, with TRBD1 matching 7 bases. With V trimmed by 4 bases and J by 3 bases, 14 bases remained unmatched. CDR1 KGHSY and CDR2 FQNENV come from the germline V gene. This CDR3 region has 17 residues. CDR3 region: CASSLPFSGQGDYGYTF. In nucleotides, the CDR3 is TGTGCCAGCAGCCTACCGTTTTCCGGGCAGGGGGACTATGGCTACACCTTC. Looking up the rest from reference TRBV16 and TRBJ1-2 gives the full variable domain: GEEVAQTPKHLVRGEGQKAKLYCAPIKGHSYVFWYQQVLKNEFKFLISFQNENVFDETGMPKERFSAKCLPNSPCSLEIQATKLEDSAVYFCASSLPFSGQGDYGYTFGSGTRLTVV.

The gene calls are TRBV20-1 and TRBJ1-1; the D is unclear. Trimming pared 6 bases from V and 11 bases from J, leaving 7 bases between. Germline V gene data show CDR1 as DFQATT and CDR2 as SNEGSKA (reference sequence). The CDR3 runs to 8 residues. CDR3 sequence (DNA): TGCAGTGCCCCTGTGGCTTTCTTT. Translated, it gives CSAPVAFF.